Below are 27 T cell receptor beta chains sequenced from a single sample in a study of blood T cell repertoires in COVID-19. Libraries were prepared by immunoSEQ multiplex PCR; TCRdb keeps only in-frame clonotypes and omits some of them. In the table there are approximately 290,000 clones, roughly 90% of which are singletons. Material: peripheral blood. These receptors were taken from a woman in her twenties or thirties with COVID-19, enrolled during active disease.

The chain combines TRBV6-4 with TRBJ2-1; possible D gene TRBD2, 6 bases. V lost 0 bases to trimming and J lost 8 bases, with 17 bases between them. The CDR3 spans 16 residues. The germline V gene encodes CDR1 MRHNA and CDR2 SNTAGT. The CDR3 loop is CASSDSVRKGGHEQFF. The CDR3 region has the DNA TGTGCCAGCAGTGACTCTGTGAGGAAAGGAGGGCATGAGCAGTTCTTC.

The genes are TRBV10-2 and TRBJ2-7; TRBD1 might be the D (5 bases). The CDR3 length is 15 residues. CDR1 and CDR2 (germline): WSHSY, SAAADI. Trimming pared 0 bases from V and 4 bases from J, leaving 13 bases between. DNA for the CDR3: TGCGCCAGCAGTGAGTCGCCAGGGTTAAAGTACGAGCAGTACTTC. Amino acid sequence: CASSESPGLKYEQYF.

The gene calls are TRBV5-6 and TRBJ2-5; D may be TRBD2 (6 bases). Trimming left V 2 bases short and J 5 bases short, with 7 bases between. The CDR3 extends over 12 amino acids. Germline V gene lookup returns CDR1 SGHDT and CDR2 YYEEEE. CDR3 residues: CASSFGGETQYF. CDR3 coding DNA: TGTGCCAGCAGCTTTGGGGGGGAGACCCAGTACTTC.

The chain uses TRBV11-2 and TRBJ1-5, with 9 nucleotides matching TRBD1. Germline CDR1 and CDR2: SGHAT and FQNNGV. V lost 5 bases and J lost 4; bases outside the gene matches: 6. The CDR3 extends over 15 amino acids. The CDR3, as DNA: TGTGCCAGCAGCACCTGGACAGGGGTGAATCAGCCCCAGCATTTT. Its protein product is CASSTWTGVNQPQHF. The full variable domain, its missing parts supplied by reference TRBV11-2 and TRBJ1-5, is EAGVAQSPRYKIIEKRQSVAFWCNPISGHATLYWYQQILGQGPKLLIQFQNNGVVDDSQLPKDRFSAERLKGVDSTLKIQPAKLEDSAVYLCASSTWTGVNQPQHFGDGTRLSIL.

The rearrangement links TRBV7-2 to TRBJ2-1; no clear D. This CDR3 is 12 amino acids long. Germline CDR1 is SGHTA and CDR2 is FQGNSA. Trimming removed 5 bases at V and 7 bases at J, with 9 bases between. The CDR3 DNA reads as TGTGCCAGCAGCCGACTCAATAATGAGCAGTTCTTC. As protein: CASSRLNNEQFF.

The CDR3 DNA is TGTGCCAGCAGTTCGTTACTAGCGGGGGGTTTCACAGATACGCAGTATTTT. It translates to CASSSLLAGGFTDTQYF. The chain combines TRBV27 with TRBJ2-3, with 12 nucleotides matching TRBD2. With 4 bases clipped from V and 2 bases from J, the junction kept 7 bases outside the gene matches. The CDR3 sequence is 17 residues long. Germline CDR1 reads MNHEY; CDR2 reads SMNVEV (reference sequence).

V and J are TRBV5-6 and TRBJ1-3, with D hard to call. V was trimmed by 2 bases and J by 0 bases, leaving 9 bases between them. From germline, CDR1 is SGHDT and CDR2 YYEEEE. This CDR3 comprises 15 residues. The CDR3 here is CASSFPTSSGNTIYF. CDR3 bases: TGTGCCAGCAGCTTTCCTACGTCCTCTGGAAACACCATATATTTT.

This clone appeared once. J is TRBJ1-3 and V is TRBV5-4; 7 bases are shared with TRBD1. CDR1 is SGHNT and CDR2 is YYREEE in the germline V gene (reference sequence). Trimming took 3 bases from V and 3 from J; bases not matched to a gene: 3. This CDR3 has 14 residues. CDR3 loop: CASSSGQVGNTIYF. CDR3 nucleotides: TGTGCCAGCAGCTCCGGACAGGTTGGAAACACCATATATTTT.

V gene TRBV7-9 combines with J gene TRBJ1-2; tentative D call: TRBD1 (6 bases). V was pared by 10 bases and J by 1 base, with 19 bases between. In germline, CDR1 is SEHNR, CDR2 FQNEAQ (reference sequence). The CDR3 loop spans 15 amino acids. The CDR3 DNA is TGTGCCACCTCCCGGACGGACAGCATTAACTATGGCTACACCTTC. Translating it yields CATSRTDSINYGYTF.

J is TRBJ1-5 and V is TRBV10-2, with D unclear. The CDR3 is made up of 15 amino acids. Trimming removed 8 bases at V and 0 bases at J, with 14 bases between. From germline, CDR1 is WSHSY and CDR2 SAAADI. In DNA, the CDR3 is TGCGCCAGCGGCGGGCTCTATTTTAGCAATCAGCCCCAGCATTTT. This gives the protein CASGGLYFSNQPQHF.

The chain employs TRBV10-2 and TRBJ2-7; possibly TRBD2 for D (5 bases). CDR3 length: 14 residues. The ends were cut back, 3 bases at V and 5 bases at J, with 14 bases in the middle. Per germline, CDR1 WSHSY and CDR2 SAAADI. CDR3 sequence reads: CASSERLAWHEQYF. CDR3 coding DNA: TGCGCCAGCAGTGAAAGGCTAGCTTGGCACGAGCAGTACTTC.

This clone was counted once. This sequence joins TRBV14 and TRBJ1-2; TRBD1 matches 9 bases. After removal of 0 bases from V and 6 bases from J, the junction contained 5 bases not matched to a gene. The CDR3 sequence is 15 residues long. Germline values: CDR1 SGHDN, CDR2 FVKESK. The CDR3, as DNA: TGTGCCAGCAGCCAAGATTTCCGGGACAGGGATGGCTACACCTTC. It specifies CASSQDFRDRDGYTF.

The rearrangement links TRBV19 to TRBJ2-6; 8 nucleotides match TRBD1. J was trimmed by 0 bases and V by 4 bases; bases with no gene match: 11. Germline CDR1 and CDR2: LNHDA and SQIVND (reference sequence). The CDR3 is 19 amino acids. This CDR3 is CASSTSTGGVYSGANVLTF. Written as DNA, the CDR3 is TGTGCCAGTAGTACCTCTACAGGGGGAGTTTACTCTGGGGCCAACGTCCTGACTTTC.

This sequence joins TRBV5-4 and TRBJ1-4; 7 bases map to TRBD1. This CDR3 comprises 16 residues. The V gene's germline CDR1 is SGHNT and CDR2 YYREEE (reference sequence). J gave up 4 bases and V 4 bases, and 10 bases lay outside the gene matches. The DNA of the CDR3 is TGTGCCAGCAGCATATGGCGGACAGGAAATAATGAAAAACTGTTTTTT. It yields the protein CASSIWRTGNNEKLFF.

V usage is TRBV2 and J usage is TRBJ2-7; D is unclear. V was trimmed by 4 bases and J by 4 bases, leaving 20 bases between them. This CDR3 contains 16 residues. Germline V CDR1 and CDR2: SNHLY, FYNNEI. CDR3 loop: CASSAVLHYYFYEQYF. Here the CDR3 DNA reads TGTGCCAGCAGTGCTGTTTTGCATTACTACTTTTACGAGCAGTACTTC.

The chain links TRBV7-9 to TRBJ1-5; tentative D call: TRBD1 (5 bases). Germline V gives CDR1 SEHNR, CDR2 FQNEAQ (reference sequence). Trimming cost V 1 base and J 2 bases, with 9 bases left between them. This CDR3 is 15 amino acids long. The CDR3 DNA reads as TGTGCCAGCAGCTTAGGGGGCCTTGGCAATCAGCCCCAGCATTTT. It codes for CASSLGGLGNQPQHF.

Only one count was recorded for this clone. An end of the junction differs from the germline gene, which may be a read error. V is TRBV7-6 and J is TRBJ2-7; 11 nucleotides line up with TRBD2. Germline CDR1 reads SGHVS; CDR2 reads FNYEAQ. CDR3 length: 15 amino acids. The CDR3 bases are TGTGCCAGCGGCTTAGCGGGGGGGAGCTCCTACGAGCAGTACTTC. Translation gives CASGLAGGSSYEQYF.

The rearrangement joins TRBV6-5 to TRBJ2-7, with D perhaps TRBD2 (5 bases). CDR1 and CDR2 (germline): MNHEY, SVGAGI. CDR3 size: 14 residues. The ends were cut back, 10 bases at V and 2 bases at J, with 18 bases in the middle. The CDR3 sequence: CATRIIGVTYEQYF. The DNA of the CDR3 is TGTGCCACCAGGATTATCGGGGTAACCTACGAGCAGTACTTC.

The rearrangement links TRBV14 to TRBJ2-5, with TRBD2 matching 7 bases. The CDR3 length is 16 residues. From germline, CDR1 is SGHDN and CDR2 FVKESK. V lost 5 bases to trimming and J lost 1 base; unmatched junction nucleotides: 10. The CDR3 protein is CASSGLRRGSQETQYF. The CDR3 nucleotides read TGTGCCAGCAGCGGACTGCGGCGGGGGTCCCAAGAGACCCAGTACTTC.

The gene calls are TRBV24-1 and TRBJ1-4; 7 positions match TRBD1. The CDR3 has 14 amino acids. Germline V gene sequence: CDR1 KGHDR, CDR2 SFDVKD. V was clipped by 9 bases and J by 4 bases; unmatched bases: 7. The CDR3 is CATFGHRGNEKLFF. The CDR3 region has the DNA TGTGCCACCTTCGGGCACAGGGGTAATGAAAAACTGTTTTTT.

The chain has TRBV2 and TRBJ2-1, with a possible D match to TRBD2 (6 bases). V was cut by 6 bases and J by 4 bases, with 13 bases left in between. CDR3 length equals 14 residues. Per the germline V gene, CDR1 is SNHLY and CDR2 is FYNNEI. The CDR3 here is CASRPRDLYNEQFF. CDR3 coding DNA: TGTGCCAGCAGGCCACGGGACTTATACAATGAGCAGTTCTTC.

This clone appeared once. This sequence joins TRBV7-9 and TRBJ2-1; a weak D match, TRBD1 (6 bases). This CDR3 spans 12 amino acids. Trimming left V 7 bases short and J 4 bases short, with 8 bases between. The V gene's germline CDR1 is SEHNR and CDR2 FQNEAQ (reference sequence). CDR3 bases: TGTGCCAGCAAGGACAGTTACAATGAGCAGTTCTTC. Amino acid sequence: CASKDSYNEQFF.

The CDR3 DNA is TGTGCCAGTAAACAGGGGGCGGAGACAGATACGCAGTATTTT. It translates to CASKQGAETDTQYF. The V call is TRBV19, the J call TRBJ2-3; TRBD1 matches at 9 bases. With 7 bases clipped from V and 3 bases from J, the junction kept 5 bases outside the gene matches. Germline lookup yields CDR1 LNHDA and CDR2 SQIVND (reference sequence). This CDR3 has 14 residues.

This chain links TRBV2 with TRBJ2-4, with 10 positions matching TRBD2. V was clipped by 1 base and J by 0 bases; unmatched bases: 9. CDR1 is SNHLY, CDR2 FYNNEI, per germline. The CDR3 runs 19 residues. CDR3 sequence reads: CASSEEGLAGDLAKNIQYF. CDR3 nucleotides: TGTGCCAGCAGTGAAGAGGGGCTAGCGGGGGACCTAGCCAAAAACATTCAGTACTTC.

This chain links TRBV5-1 with TRBJ1-6; possibly TRBD1 for D (5 bases). The CDR3 extends over 14 amino acids. The germline CDR1 and CDR2 sequences are SGHRS and YFSETQ. V was shortened by 10 bases and J by 4 bases, with 15 bases between the two germline ends. CDR3 protein: CASRSGVYNSPLHF. CDR3 sequence (DNA): TGCGCCTCCAGGTCGGGGGTTTATAATTCACCCCTCCACTTT. Full variable domain (rest looked up from reference TRBV5-1 and TRBJ1-6): KAGVTQTPRYLIKTRGQQVTLSCSPISGHRSVSWYQQTPGQGLQFLFEYFSETQRNKGNFPGRFSGRQFSNSRSEMNVSTLELGDSALYLCASRSGVYNSPLHFGNGTRLTVT.

The table lists this clone with a few counts. The CDR3 DNA is TGTGCCAGTAGCCCTCGACGGGTGAGTAGCGGTGTGGTCTACGAGCAGTACTTC. Translation gives CASSPRRVSSGVVYEQYF. The rearrangement links TRBV19 to TRBJ2-7; tentative D call: TRBD2 (6 bases). CDR3 length: 18 amino acids. Germline assignment: CDR1 LNHDA and CDR2 SQIVND (reference sequence). The V gene lost 6 bases and the J gene lost 3 bases, with 27 bases spanning the gap. Full variable domain (outside the CDR3, taken from reference TRBV19 and TRBJ2-7): DGGITQSPKYLFRKEGQNVTLSCEQNLNHDAMYWYRQDPGQGLRLIYYSQIVNDFQKGDIAEGYSVSREKKESFPLTVTSAQKNPTAFYLCASSPRRVSSGVVYEQYFGPGTRLTVT.

J is TRBJ1-2 and V is TRBV19; D gene ambiguous. The CDR3 has 13 residues. The V gene's germline CDR1 is LNHDA and CDR2 SQIVND (reference sequence). V lost 6 bases and J 0 bases, leaving 8 bases between the germline ends. The CDR3 sequence: CASRGRTNYGYTF. The CDR3 DNA reads TGTGCCAGTAGAGGGAGAACTAACTATGGCTACACCTTC.